This T cell receptor (beta chain) was profiled in a study of metastatic and nonmetastatic thyroid tumors. TCRdb reanalyzed the PCR reads via MiXCR. The sample includes around 89,000 clones, more than 13% of them seen just once. Every patient underwent thyroid surgery untreated. Concerning this clone itself: One end of the junction does not line up with germline, which may come from a read error. The identical CDR3 is also encoded by other nucleotide sequences in the sample.

Looked up from germline, CDR1 is SGHVS and CDR2 is FQNEAQ. This CDR3 comprises 16 residues. This chain connects TRBV7-8 to TRBJ2-3; D is perhaps TRBD2 (7 bases). This receptor was identified in a female donor with papillary thyroid cancer or a benign thyroid nodule (not recorded which). Some clones in this sample may be carry-over from other donors' samples. The sequencing input was blood. DNA of the CDR3: TGTGCCAGCAGCCCCGGCTGGGGGGGGGGCTCAGATACTCAGTATTTT. Translated: CASSPGWGGGSDTQYF.